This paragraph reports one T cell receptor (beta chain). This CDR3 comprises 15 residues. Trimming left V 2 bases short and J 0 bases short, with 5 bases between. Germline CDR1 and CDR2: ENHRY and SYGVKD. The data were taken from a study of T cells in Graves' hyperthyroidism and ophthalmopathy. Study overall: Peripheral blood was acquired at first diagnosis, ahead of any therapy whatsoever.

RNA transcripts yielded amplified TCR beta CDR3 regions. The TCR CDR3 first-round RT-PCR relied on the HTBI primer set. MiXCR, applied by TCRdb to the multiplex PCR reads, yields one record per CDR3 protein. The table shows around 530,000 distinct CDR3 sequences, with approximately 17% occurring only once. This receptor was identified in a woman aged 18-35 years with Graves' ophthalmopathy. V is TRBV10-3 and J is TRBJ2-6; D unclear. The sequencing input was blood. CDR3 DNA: TGTGCCATCAGTGAGGGTGGCTCTGGGGCCAACGTCCTGACTTTC. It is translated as CAISEGGSGANVLTF.